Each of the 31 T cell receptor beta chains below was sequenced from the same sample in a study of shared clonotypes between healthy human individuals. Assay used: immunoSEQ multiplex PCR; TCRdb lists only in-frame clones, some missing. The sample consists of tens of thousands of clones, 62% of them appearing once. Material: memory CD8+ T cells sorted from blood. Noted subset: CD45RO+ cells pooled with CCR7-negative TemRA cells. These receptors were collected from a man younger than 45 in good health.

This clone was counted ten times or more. This chain's CDR3 is CASNPPWEHISGNTIYF. The CDR3 DNA sequence: TGTGCCAGCAACCCACCCTGGGAACACATCTCTGGAAACACCATATATTTT. The rearrangement uses TRBV7-9 and TRBJ1-3, with D uncertain. Per germline, CDR1 SEHNR and CDR2 FQNEAQ (reference sequence). The ends were cut back, 7 bases at V and 0 bases at J, with 19 bases in the middle. The CDR3 loop spans 17 amino acids. Variable domain in full (rest from reference TRBV7-9 and TRBJ1-3): DTGVSQNPRHKITKRGQNVTFRCDPISEHNRLYWYRQTLGQGPEFLTYFQNEAQLEKSRLLSDRFSAERPKGSFSTLEIQRTEQGDSAMYLCASNPPWEHISGNTIYFGEGSWLTVV.

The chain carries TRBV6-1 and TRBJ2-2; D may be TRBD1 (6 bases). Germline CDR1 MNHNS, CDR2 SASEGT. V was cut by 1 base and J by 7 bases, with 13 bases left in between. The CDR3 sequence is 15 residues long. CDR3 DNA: TGTGCCAGCAGTGAAGACAGGGATCTTTACGGGGAGCTGTTTTTT. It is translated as CASSEDRDLYGELFF.

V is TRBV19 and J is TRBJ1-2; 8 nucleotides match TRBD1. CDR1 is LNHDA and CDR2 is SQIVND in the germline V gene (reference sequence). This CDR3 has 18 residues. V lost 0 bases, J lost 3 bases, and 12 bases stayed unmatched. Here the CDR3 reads CASSIDLSAGGAHYGYTF. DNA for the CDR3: TGTGCCAGTAGTATAGATCTCTCCGCAGGGGGCGCCCACTATGGCTACACCTTC. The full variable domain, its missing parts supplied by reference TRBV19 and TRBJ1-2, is DGGITQSPKYLFRKEGQNVTLSCEQNLNHDAMYWYRQDPGQGLRLIYYSQIVNDFQKGDIAEGYSVSREKKESFPLTVTSAQKNPTAFYLCASSIDLSAGGAHYGYTFGSGTRLTVV.

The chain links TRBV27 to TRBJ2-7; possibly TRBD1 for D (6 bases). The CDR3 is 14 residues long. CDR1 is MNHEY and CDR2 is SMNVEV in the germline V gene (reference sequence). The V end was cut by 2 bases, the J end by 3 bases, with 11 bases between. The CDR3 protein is CASSLRGGNYEQYF. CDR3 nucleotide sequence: TGTGCCAGCAGTTTAAGAGGGGGTAACTACGAGCAGTACTTC.

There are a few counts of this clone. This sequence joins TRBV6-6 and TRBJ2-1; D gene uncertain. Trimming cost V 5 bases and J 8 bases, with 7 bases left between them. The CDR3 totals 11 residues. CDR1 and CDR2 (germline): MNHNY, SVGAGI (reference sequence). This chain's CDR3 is CASSISHEQFF. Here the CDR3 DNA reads TGTGCCAGCAGTATTAGCCATGAGCAGTTCTTC.

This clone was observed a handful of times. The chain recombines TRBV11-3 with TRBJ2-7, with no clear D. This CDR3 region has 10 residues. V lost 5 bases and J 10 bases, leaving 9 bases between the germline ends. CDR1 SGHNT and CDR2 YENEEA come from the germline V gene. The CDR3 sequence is CASSPRHQYF. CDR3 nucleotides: TGTGCCAGCAGCCCCCGACATCAGTACTTC. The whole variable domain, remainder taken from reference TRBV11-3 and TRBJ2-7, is EAGVVQSPRYKIIEKKQPVAFWCNPISGHNTLYWYLQNLGQGPELLIRYENEEAVDDSQLPKDRFSAERLKGVDSTLKIQPAELGDSAVYLCASSPRHQYFGPGTRLTVT.

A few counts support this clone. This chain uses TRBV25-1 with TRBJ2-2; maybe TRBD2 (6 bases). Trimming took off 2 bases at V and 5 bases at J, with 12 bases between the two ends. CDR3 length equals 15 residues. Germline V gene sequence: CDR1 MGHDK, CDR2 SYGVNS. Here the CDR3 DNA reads TGTGCCAGCAGTGAAGCCGGGAGCGGAACCGGGGAGCTGTTTTTT. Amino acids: CASSEAGSGTGELFF.

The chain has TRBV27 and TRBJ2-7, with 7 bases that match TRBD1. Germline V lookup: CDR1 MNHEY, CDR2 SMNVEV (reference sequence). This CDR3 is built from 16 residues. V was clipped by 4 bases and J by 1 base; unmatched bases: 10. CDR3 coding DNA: TGTGCCAGCAGTTCGACCTCGGGGACAGCTTCCTACGAGCAGTACTTC. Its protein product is CASSSTSGTASYEQYF.

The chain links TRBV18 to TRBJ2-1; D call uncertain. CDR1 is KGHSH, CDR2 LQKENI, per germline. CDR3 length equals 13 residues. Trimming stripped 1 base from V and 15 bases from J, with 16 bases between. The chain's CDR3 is CASSPQSSDTPFF. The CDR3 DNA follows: TGTGCCAGCTCACCACAAAGCTCCGATACCCCGTTCTTC.

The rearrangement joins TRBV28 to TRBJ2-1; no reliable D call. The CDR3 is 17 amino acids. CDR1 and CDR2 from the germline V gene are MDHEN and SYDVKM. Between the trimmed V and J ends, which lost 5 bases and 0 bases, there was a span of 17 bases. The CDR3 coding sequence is TGTGCCAGCAGTCGTCCATTAGGAGCAAGCTCCTACAATGAGCAGTTCTTC. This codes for CASSRPLGASSYNEQFF.

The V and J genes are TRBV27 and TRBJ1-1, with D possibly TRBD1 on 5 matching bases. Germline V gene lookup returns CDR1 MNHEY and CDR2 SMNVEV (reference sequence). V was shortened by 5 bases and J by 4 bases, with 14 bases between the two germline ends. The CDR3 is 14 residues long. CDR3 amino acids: CASSPTDSSTEAFF. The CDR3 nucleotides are TGTGCCAGCAGTCCAACAGACAGTTCCACTGAAGCTTTCTTT.

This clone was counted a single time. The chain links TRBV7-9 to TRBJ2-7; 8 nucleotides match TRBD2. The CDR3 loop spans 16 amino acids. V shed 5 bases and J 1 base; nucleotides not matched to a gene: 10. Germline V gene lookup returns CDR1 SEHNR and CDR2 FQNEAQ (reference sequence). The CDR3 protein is CASSLREAGASYEQYF. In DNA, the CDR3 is TGTGCCAGCAGCCTGAGAGAAGCGGGAGCGTCCTACGAGCAGTACTTC.

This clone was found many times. The CDR3 DNA reads as TGTGCCAGCAAAGAGCGGGATGAGCAGTTCTTC. It is translated as CASKERDEQFF. The gene calls are TRBV6-5 and TRBJ2-1, with a possible D match to TRBD2 (6 bases). Deletions cut 7 bases from V and 8 bases from J, with 9 bases between. The CDR3 has 11 amino acids. Per germline, CDR1 MNHEY and CDR2 SVGAGI.

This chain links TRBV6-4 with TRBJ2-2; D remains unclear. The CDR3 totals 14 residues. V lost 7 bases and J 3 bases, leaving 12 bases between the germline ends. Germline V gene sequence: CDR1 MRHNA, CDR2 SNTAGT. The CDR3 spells CASKKGSDTGELFF. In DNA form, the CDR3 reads TGTGCCAGCAAGAAGGGTTCCGACACCGGGGAGCTGTTTTTT.

CDR3 DNA: TGTGCCAGCAGTGAAGCTAGCTCGCTCGCCTACGAGCAGTACTTC. Amino acids: CASSEASSLAYEQYF. The rearrangement uses TRBV6-1 and TRBJ2-7; D is undetermined. Looked up from germline, CDR1 is MNHNS and CDR2 is SASEGT. This CDR3 has 15 amino acids. V gave up 0 bases and J gave up 2 bases, with 11 bases separating them.

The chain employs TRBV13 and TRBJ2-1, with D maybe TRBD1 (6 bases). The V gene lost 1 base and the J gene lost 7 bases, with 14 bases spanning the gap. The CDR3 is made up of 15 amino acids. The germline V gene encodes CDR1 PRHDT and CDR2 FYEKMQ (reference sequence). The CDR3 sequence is CASSLEGESWNEQFF. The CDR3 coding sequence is TGTGCCAGCAGCTTAGAGGGGGAGTCTTGGAATGAGCAGTTCTTC.

The CDR3 coding sequence is TGTGCCAGCAGTCTTGGCGGGATCGAGGAGCTGTTTTTT. It encodes CASSLGGIEELFF. The J gene is TRBJ2-2, the V gene TRBV27; D is possibly TRBD2 (6 bases). Germline lookup yields CDR1 MNHEY and CDR2 SMNVEV (reference sequence). V was cut by 5 bases and J by 10 bases, with 14 bases left in between. The CDR3 runs 13 residues.

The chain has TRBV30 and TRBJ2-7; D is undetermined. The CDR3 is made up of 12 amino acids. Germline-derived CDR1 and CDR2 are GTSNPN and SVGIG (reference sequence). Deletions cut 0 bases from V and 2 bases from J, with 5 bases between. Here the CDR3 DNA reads TGTGCCTGGAGTGTCTTGGCCTACGAGCAGTACTTC. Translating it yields CAWSVLAYEQYF.

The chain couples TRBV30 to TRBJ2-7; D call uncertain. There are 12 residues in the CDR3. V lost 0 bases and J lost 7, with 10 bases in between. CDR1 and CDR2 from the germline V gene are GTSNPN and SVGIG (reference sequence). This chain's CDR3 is CAWSVQLKEQYF. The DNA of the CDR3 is TGTGCCTGGAGTGTACAGCTAAAAGAGCAGTACTTC.

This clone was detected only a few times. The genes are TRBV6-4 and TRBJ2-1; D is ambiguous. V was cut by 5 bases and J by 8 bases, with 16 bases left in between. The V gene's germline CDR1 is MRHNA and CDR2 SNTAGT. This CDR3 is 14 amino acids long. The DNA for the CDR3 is TGTGCCAGCAGTAACGAAGAGGAAAGCGATGAGCAGTTCTTC. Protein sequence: CASSNEEESDEQFF.

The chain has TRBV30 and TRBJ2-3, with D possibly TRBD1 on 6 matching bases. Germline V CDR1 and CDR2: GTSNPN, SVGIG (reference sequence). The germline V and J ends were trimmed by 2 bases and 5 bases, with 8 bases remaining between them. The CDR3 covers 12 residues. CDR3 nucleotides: TGTGCCTGGAGTCCACAGGGAGATACGCAGTATTTT. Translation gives CAWSPQGDTQYF.

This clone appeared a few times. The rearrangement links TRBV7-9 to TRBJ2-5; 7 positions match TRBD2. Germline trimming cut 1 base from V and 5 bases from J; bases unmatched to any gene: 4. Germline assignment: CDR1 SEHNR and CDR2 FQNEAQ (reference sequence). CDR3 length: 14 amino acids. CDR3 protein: CASSLGIGGETQYF. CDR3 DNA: TGTGCCAGCAGCTTAGGAATCGGGGGGGAGACCCAGTACTTC.

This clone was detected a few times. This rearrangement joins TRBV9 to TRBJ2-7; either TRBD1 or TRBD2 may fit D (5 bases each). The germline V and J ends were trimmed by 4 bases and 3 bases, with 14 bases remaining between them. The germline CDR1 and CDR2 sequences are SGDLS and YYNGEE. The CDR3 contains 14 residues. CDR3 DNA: TGTGCCAGCAGCCCTCGGGACGGAAACTACGAGCAGTACTTC. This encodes CASSPRDGNYEQYF.

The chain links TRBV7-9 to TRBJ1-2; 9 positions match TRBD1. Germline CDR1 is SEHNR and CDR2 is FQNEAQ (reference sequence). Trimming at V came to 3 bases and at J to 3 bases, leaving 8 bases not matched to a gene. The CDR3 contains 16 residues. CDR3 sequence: CASSLNQGQGYYGYTF. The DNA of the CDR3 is TGTGCCAGCAGCTTGAACCAGGGACAGGGTTACTATGGCTACACCTTC.

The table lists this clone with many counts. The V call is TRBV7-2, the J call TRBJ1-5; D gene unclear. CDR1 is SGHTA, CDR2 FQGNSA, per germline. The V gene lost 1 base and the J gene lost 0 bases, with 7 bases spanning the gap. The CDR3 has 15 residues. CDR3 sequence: CASSLDSGSNQPQHF. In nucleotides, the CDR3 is TGTGCCAGCAGCTTAGATTCGGGTAGCAATCAGCCCCAGCATTTT.

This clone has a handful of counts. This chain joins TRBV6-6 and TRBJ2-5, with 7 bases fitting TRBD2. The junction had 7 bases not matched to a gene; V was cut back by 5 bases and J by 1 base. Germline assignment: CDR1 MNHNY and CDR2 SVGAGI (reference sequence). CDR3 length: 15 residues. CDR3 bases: TGTGCCAGCAGTAGACATAGCGGGTCCCAAGAGACCCAGTACTTC. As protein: CASSRHSGSQETQYF.

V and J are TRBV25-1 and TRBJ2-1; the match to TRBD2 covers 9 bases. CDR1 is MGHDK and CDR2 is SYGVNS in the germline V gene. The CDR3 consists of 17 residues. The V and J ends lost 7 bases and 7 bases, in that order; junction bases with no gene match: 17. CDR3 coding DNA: TGTGCCAGCACCCCGAAGGGGATAGCGGGAGTCAAGAATGAGCAGTTCTTC. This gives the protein CASTPKGIAGVKNEQFF. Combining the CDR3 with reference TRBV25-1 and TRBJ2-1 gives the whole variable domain EADIYQTPRYLVIGTGKKITLECSQTMGHDKMYWYQQDPGMELHLIHYSYGVNSTEKGDLSSESTVSRIRTEHFPLTLESARPSHTSQYLCASTPKGIAGVKNEQFFGPGTRLTVL.

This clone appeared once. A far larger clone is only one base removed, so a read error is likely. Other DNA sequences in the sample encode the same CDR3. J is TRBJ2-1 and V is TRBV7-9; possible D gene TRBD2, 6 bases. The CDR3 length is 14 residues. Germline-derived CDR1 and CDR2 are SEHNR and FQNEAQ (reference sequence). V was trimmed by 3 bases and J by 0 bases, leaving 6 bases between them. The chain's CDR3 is CASSFGSSYNEQFF. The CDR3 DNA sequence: TGTGCCAGCAGCTTCGGGAGCTCCTACAATGAGCAGTTCTTC.

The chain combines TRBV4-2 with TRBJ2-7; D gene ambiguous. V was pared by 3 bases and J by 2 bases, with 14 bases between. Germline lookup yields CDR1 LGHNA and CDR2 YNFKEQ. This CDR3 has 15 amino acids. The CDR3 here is CASSQDASPTYEQYF. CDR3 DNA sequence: TGTGCCAGCAGCCAGGACGCTAGTCCCACCTACGAGCAGTACTTC.

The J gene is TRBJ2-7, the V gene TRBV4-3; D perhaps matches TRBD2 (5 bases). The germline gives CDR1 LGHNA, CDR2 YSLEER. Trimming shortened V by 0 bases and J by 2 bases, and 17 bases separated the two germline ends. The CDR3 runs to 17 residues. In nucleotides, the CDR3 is TGCGCCAGCAGCCAAGATTTACTCGGAGGTCTACCCTACGAGCAGTACTTC. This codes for CASSQDLLGGLPYEQYF.

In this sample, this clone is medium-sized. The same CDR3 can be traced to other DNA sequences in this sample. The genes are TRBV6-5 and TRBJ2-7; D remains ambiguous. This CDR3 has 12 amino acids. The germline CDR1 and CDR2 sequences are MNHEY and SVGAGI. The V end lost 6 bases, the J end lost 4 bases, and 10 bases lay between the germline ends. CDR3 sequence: CASRAPNYEQYF. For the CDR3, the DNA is TGTGCCAGCAGGGCCCCCAATTACGAGCAGTACTTC.